The clone carrying this T cell receptor beta chain was recorded many times. Its specificity is not known. RNA transcripts served as the template for amplifying TCR beta CDR3 regions. An initial round of RT-PCR targeting the TCR CDR3 relied on the HTBI primer set. TCRdb passed the multiplex PCR reads through MiXCR, listing each CDR3 protein once. The data contain approximately 430,000 distinct CDR3 sequences, roughly 14% of them seen just once; the ten biggest clones take up approximately 13%. The sample is drawn from a study of T cells in Graves' hyperthyroidism and ophthalmopathy. Study outcomes and limitations: The majority of expanded thyroid clonotypes above 0.001 also appeared in blood.

PBMCs were collected from an approximately 9.3 ml volume of fresh peripheral blood. The sequenced sample was blood. This TCR came from a man between 18 and 29 years old with Graves' ophthalmopathy.

In nucleotides, the CDR3 is TGTGCCAGCAGATGGACACCAAACACCGGGGAGCTGTTTTTT. Encoded protein: CASRWTPNTGELFF. The rearrangement links TRBV2 to TRBJ2-2; the D gene is possibly TRBD1 (5 bases). The CDR3 runs 14 residues. With 6 bases removed from V and 2 bases from J, the gap between germline ends came to 10 bases. CDR1 is SNHLY, CDR2 FYNNEI, per germline.